This passage covers 5 T cell receptor beta chains from one sample sequenced in a study of glioma-infiltrating T cells. TCR alpha and beta CDR3 regions were amplified from RNA using iRepertoire nested multiplex PCR. TCRdb ran MiXCR on the multiplex PCR reads and lists one entry per CDR3 protein. The table records about 400,000 distinct CDR3 sequences, 41% of them present only once. Sequencing used glioma tissue, nonneoplastic brain tissue, or PBMCs (not recorded which). The origin of the receptors is a human donor with low-grade glioma or glioblastoma, undergoing nonglioma brain surgery, or in good health (not recorded which).

Of note for this clonotype: This may be a read error: a much more frequent sequence differs by one nucleotide. The CDR3 here is CASSYSKTDNEQFF. The CDR3 nucleotides read TGTGCCAGCAGTTACTCGAAGACAGACAATGAGCAGTTCTTC. The genes are TRBV6-2 or TRBV6-3 and TRBJ2-1; possibly TRBD1 for D (5 bases). V gave up 0 bases and J gave up 5 bases, with 8 bases separating them. Germline assignment: CDR1 MNHEY and CDR2 SVGEGT. This CDR3 has 14 amino acids.

As regards this clonotype: Since a much larger clone is just one base distant, this may be a read error. The chain is built from TRBV28 and TRBJ2-2; D possibly corresponds to TRBD2 (5 bases). Germline loops: CDR1 MDHEN, CDR2 SYDVKM. CDR3 length: 12 residues. The CDR3 DNA follows: TGTGCCAGCAGTTATGACACCGGGAAGCTGTTTTTT. Protein product: CASSYDTGKLFF. The complete variable domain, with remaining parts taken from reference TRBV28 and TRBJ2-2, reads DVKVTQSSRYLVKRTGEKVFLECVQDMDHENMFWYRQDPGLGLRLIYFSYDVKMKEKGDIPEGYSVSREKKERFSLILESASTNQTSMYLCASSYDTGKLFFGEGSRLTVL.

The chain recombines TRBV14 with TRBJ1-2, with D hard to call. This CDR3 is built from 15 residues. The germline V gene encodes CDR1 SGHDN and CDR2 FVKESK. With 1 base removed from V and 2 bases from J, the gap between germline ends came to 11 bases. This CDR3 reads CASSQVLDGNYGYTF. CDR3 bases: TGTGCCAGCAGCCAAGTCCTCGACGGGAACTATGGCTACACCTTC.

This sequence joins TRBV11-2 and TRBJ2-2; D gene unclear. V lost 5 bases, J lost 0 bases, and 7 bases lay in between. The CDR3 consists of 14 residues. Germline V gene lookup returns CDR1 SGHAT and CDR2 FQNNGV. The CDR3 DNA sequence: TGTGCCAGCAGCCCGGACCCGAACACCGGGGAGCTGTTTTTT. Amino acid sequence: CASSPDPNTGELFF.

As to this clonotype: A much larger clone lies one base from this, so it may be a read error. The rearrangement links TRBV15 to TRBJ2-1, with TRBD2 matching 12 bases. The CDR3 consists of 17 residues. The germline V gene has CDR1 LNHNV and CDR2 YYDKDF (reference sequence). The V segment lost 0 bases and the J segment 8 bases; nucleotides outside the gene matches: 8. CDR3: CATSRELAGGPGDEQFF. CDR3 sequence (DNA): TGTGCCACCAGCAGAGAGCTAGCGGGAGGGCCGGGGGATGAGCAGTTCTTC.